The 5 T cell receptor beta chains in this list originate from one sample, sequenced in a study of T cell repertoires in cytomegalovirus infection. TCRdb reprocessed the reads with MiXCR, giving one entry per CDR3 protein. The sample lists roughly 500,000 distinct CDR3 sequences, around 11% seen once, with about 10% in the top ten. The sample was PBMCs. Every receptor here comes from a human donor in good health (CMV status not recorded). Some clones in this sample may be carry-over from other donors' samples.

This clonotype was recorded at least ten times. The gene calls are TRBV12-3 or TRBV12-4 and TRBJ2-1, with TRBD2 matching over 8 bases. This CDR3 contains 16 residues. Trimming cost V 3 bases and J 4 bases; bases outside gene matches: 8. In DNA form, the CDR3 reads TGTGCCAGCAGTTTGGGAACTAGCGGAACTTACAATGAGCAGTTCTTC. It yields the protein CASSLGTSGTYNEQFF.

This clonotype has only a few counts. V gene TRBV25-1 combines with J gene TRBJ1-1; D gene uncertain. Germline lookup yields CDR1 MGHDK and CDR2 SYGVNS. Trimming shortened V by 5 bases and J by 5 bases, and 15 bases separated the two germline ends. The length of the CDR3 is 14 residues. The CDR3 nucleotides read TGTGCCAGCAGTTCTGTAGGACGTCGGACTGAAGCTTTCTTT. Protein product: CASSSVGRRTEAFF.

The chain employs TRBV27 and TRBJ1-1; no firm D call. With 4 bases removed from V and 11 bases from J, the gap between germline ends came to 11 bases. The CDR3 consists of 11 residues. Germline lookup yields CDR1 MNHEY and CDR2 SMNVEV (reference sequence). The CDR3 is CASSYGKVAFF. CDR3 DNA sequence: TGTGCCAGCAGTTACGGAAAGGTGGCTTTCTTT.

At least ten counts were recorded for this clonotype. This chain connects TRBV7-9 to TRBJ2-6; D unresolved. V lost 3 bases and J 0 bases, leaving 9 bases between the germline ends. Germline values: CDR1 SEHNR, CDR2 FQNEAQ (reference sequence). The CDR3 contains 16 residues. CDR3 in amino acids: CASSLSSASGANVLTF. The CDR3 DNA reads TGTGCCAGCAGCTTGAGTTCAGCCTCTGGGGCCAACGTCCTGACTTTC.

This clonotype was found many times. V is TRBV6-5 and J is TRBJ2-3, with 7 bases that match TRBD2. Germline V gene sequence: CDR1 MNHEY, CDR2 SVGAGI. CDR3 length equals 16 residues. With 6 bases clipped from V and 1 base from J, the junction kept 10 bases outside the gene matches. The CDR3 loop reads CASSHGASGGTDTQYF. The DNA for the CDR3 is TGTGCCAGCAGCCACGGGGCTAGCGGAGGCACAGATACGCAGTATTTT.